This T cell receptor beta chain was retrieved from a study of blood T cell repertoires in COVID-19. For the study at large: Sites across the United States, Italy and Spain contributed samples from acute and convalescent COVID-19. Sources were T cells, B-cell-depleted T cells, or PBMCs; the material itself was cDNA or gDNA.

This CDR3 comprises 13 residues. Looked up from germline, CDR1 is SNHLY and CDR2 is FYNNEI. Trimming removed 6 bases from V and 6 bases from J, with 12 bases in between. This clone has ten or more counts. How the authors handled the data: Estimation of nucleated cell counts was performed using reference gene primer amplification. Assay: immunoSEQ multiplex PCR; the TCRdb copy retains only in-frame clones and omits some. V and J calls plus clone size are reproduced from that table; the DNA served to infer D and trimming. Among 200,000 to 250,000 clones listed, 75% to 85% were seen once. The chain carries TRBV2 and TRBJ1-5; possible D gene TRBD1, 6 bases. Material: peripheral blood. The clonotype originates from a human donor in a cohort sampled during active COVID-19. The CDR3 region has the DNA TGTGCCAGCAGGACAGACAGGCGTCAGCCCCAGCATTTT. Protein sequence: CASRTDRRQPQHF. The whole variable domain, filled in from reference TRBV2 and TRBJ1-5, reads EPEVTQTPSHQVTQMGQEVILRCVPISNHLYFYWYRQILGQKVEFLVSFYNNEISEKSEIFDDQFSVERPDGSNFTLKIRSTKLEDSAMYFCASRTDRRQPQHFGDGTRLSIL.